The 13 T cell receptor beta chains below all came from one sample that was sequenced in a study of blood T cell repertoires in COVID-19. Method: immunoSEQ multiplex PCR; TCRdb's copy keeps in-frame clones and lacks some. The table shows 350,000 to 400,000 clones, with nearly 90% occurring only once. Sequences were obtained from PBMCs or T cells enriched from blood (not recorded which). The receptors were gathered from a woman between 25 and 40 years old who had recovered from COVID-19.

The rearrangement links TRBV21-1 to TRBJ1-5; TRBD1, the D gene given by the table, was not confirmed from the DNA. TRBV21-1 is deemed a pseudogene. CDR3 length equals 18 residues. This CDR3 reads CASSKSDRNGIVGQPQHF. The CDR3 DNA is TGTGCCAGCAGCAAAAGCGACAGGAATGGAATAGTGGGTCAGCCCCAGCATTTT.

The V and J genes are TRBV30 and TRBJ1-2, with 10 nucleotides matching TRBD1. Per the germline V gene, CDR1 is GTSNPN and CDR2 is SVGIG (reference sequence). The trim removed 4 bases at V and 4 bases at J, leaving 12 bases unmatched. The CDR3 consists of 16 residues. Here the CDR3 reads CAWKLPLGQGGYGYTF. In DNA form, the CDR3 reads TGTGCCTGGAAACTCCCACTAGGACAGGGGGGCTATGGCTACACCTTC.

CDR3 residues: CASRGDSYNSPLHF. The CDR3 DNA reads TGTGCCAGCCGGGGGGACTCCTATAATTCACCCCTCCACTTT. This chain joins TRBV19 and TRBJ1-6; D is perhaps TRBD1 (5 bases). CDR1 is LNHDA, CDR2 SQIVND, per germline (reference sequence). The CDR3 is made up of 14 amino acids. V lost 9 bases and J lost 0, with 9 bases in between.

J is TRBJ1-1 and V is TRBV5-1; TRBD1 aligns across 8 bases. The CDR3 has 14 amino acids. V was clipped by 3 bases and J by 7 bases; unmatched bases: 8. Germline loops: CDR1 SGHRS, CDR2 YFSETQ. The CDR3 loop is CASSSRTGGDEAFF. The CDR3 DNA reads as TGCGCCAGCAGCTCACGCACAGGGGGGGATGAAGCTTTCTTT.

V usage is TRBV19 and J usage is TRBJ1-1; D might be TRBD1 (6 bases). The V gene lost 2 bases and the J gene lost 2 bases, with 12 bases spanning the gap. Germline V gene lookup returns CDR1 LNHDA and CDR2 SQIVND (reference sequence). There are 15 residues in the CDR3. Here the CDR3 reads CASSISGTLNTEAFF. In nucleotides, the CDR3 is TGTGCCAGTAGTATATCGGGGACACTCAACACTGAAGCTTTCTTT.

The rearrangement uses TRBV30 and TRBJ1-4, with TRBD1 matching over 7 bases. Germline-derived CDR1 and CDR2 are GTSNPN and SVGIG (reference sequence). There are 16 residues in the CDR3. V was clipped by 0 bases and J by 7 bases; unmatched bases: 11. CDR3 protein: CAWSVQGRGEIEKLFF. The CDR3 coding sequence is TGTGCCTGGAGTGTACAAGGCAGGGGGGAAATTGAAAAACTGTTTTTT.

DNA of the CDR3: TGCGCCAGCAGCCCGTTTGAGAGCGGGGATGAAAAACTGTTTTTT. It is translated as CASSPFESGDEKLFF. The V call is TRBV4-1, the J call TRBJ1-4; unclear D gene. This CDR3 spans 15 amino acids. Trimming took 4 bases from V and 6 from J, leaving 15 bases between them. Per germline, CDR1 MGHRA and CDR2 YSYEKL.

About this clone: Distinct nucleotide sequences in the sample also encode this CDR3. This chain joins TRBV18 and TRBJ1-2; 7 nucleotides align to TRBD1. Germline-derived CDR1 and CDR2 are KGHSH and LQKENI. With 4 bases clipped from V and 3 bases from J, the junction kept 2 bases outside the gene matches. CDR3 size: 13 residues. CDR3: CASSRGTDYGYTF. For the CDR3, the DNA is TGTGCCAGCTCACGAGGGACAGACTATGGCTACACCTTC.

The V and J genes are TRBV19 and TRBJ2-5; 10 bases align to TRBD2. Germline CDR1 is LNHDA and CDR2 is SQIVND (reference sequence). The CDR3 has 13 residues. J was trimmed by 9 bases and V by 4 bases; bases with no gene match: 5. The CDR3 sequence is CASSRDSGRAQYF. In nucleotides, the CDR3 is TGTGCCAGTAGTAGGGACAGCGGGAGGGCCCAGTACTTC.

The chain is built from TRBV7-3 and TRBJ2-2; 12 bases fit TRBD2. Germline assignment: CDR1 SGHTA and CDR2 FQGTGA. V was clipped by 2 bases and J by 5 bases; unmatched bases: 9. This CDR3 comprises 18 residues. The CDR3 sequence is CASSLAAWTSGETGELFF. CDR3 nucleotides: TGTGCCAGCAGCTTAGCGGCCTGGACTAGCGGGGAAACCGGGGAGCTGTTTTTT.

This sequence joins TRBV11-2 and TRBJ2-7; 10 bases agree with TRBD2. This CDR3 spans 14 amino acids. Germline trimming cut 5 bases from V and 2 bases from J; bases unmatched to any gene: 3. CDR1 is SGHAT and CDR2 is FQNNGV in the germline V gene. The CDR3 loop reads CASSAGLAAYEQYF. CDR3 in DNA: TGTGCCAGCAGCGCCGGACTAGCGGCCTACGAGCAGTACTTC.

The rearrangement links TRBV6-6 to TRBJ1-1, with D perhaps matching TRBD1 (6 bases). V lost 6 bases to trimming and J lost 3 bases, with 11 bases between them. CDR1 is MNHNY, CDR2 SVGAGI, per germline (reference sequence). CDR3 size: 13 residues. The chain's CDR3 is CASRNRVDTEAFF. DNA for the CDR3: TGTGCCAGCAGGAACAGGGTTGACACTGAAGCTTTCTTT.

The chain carries TRBV5-6 and TRBJ1-2; no reliable D call. Trimming shortened V by 2 bases and J by 3 bases, and 11 bases separated the two germline ends. Germline-derived CDR1 and CDR2 are SGHDT and YYEEEE. This CDR3 is built from 14 residues. In nucleotides, the CDR3 is TGTGCCAGCAGCTTAGGAAGGAGGGACTATGGCTACACCTTC. Protein: CASSLGRRDYGYTF.